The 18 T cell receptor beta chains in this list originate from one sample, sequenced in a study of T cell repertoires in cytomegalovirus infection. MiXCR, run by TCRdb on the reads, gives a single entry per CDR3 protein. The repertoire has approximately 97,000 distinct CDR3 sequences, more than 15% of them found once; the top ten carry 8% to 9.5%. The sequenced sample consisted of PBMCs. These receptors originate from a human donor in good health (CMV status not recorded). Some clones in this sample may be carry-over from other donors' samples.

CDR3 DNA: TGTGCCAGCATCCCCCGGCGGTGGGGGGCGAACACCGGGGAGCTGTTTTTT. Amino acid sequence: CASIPRRWGANTGELFF. The chain combines TRBV7-2 with TRBJ2-2, with D maybe TRBD2 (6 bases). CDR1 is SGHTA, CDR2 FQGNSA, per germline. Trimming removed 7 bases from V and 0 bases from J, with 18 bases in between. The length of the CDR3 is 17 residues.

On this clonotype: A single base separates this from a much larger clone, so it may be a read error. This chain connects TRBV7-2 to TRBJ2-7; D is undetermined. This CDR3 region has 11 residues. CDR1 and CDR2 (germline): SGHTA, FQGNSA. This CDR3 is CARSFGDEQYF. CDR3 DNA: TGTGCCAGAAGCTTCGGAGACGAGCAGTACTTC.

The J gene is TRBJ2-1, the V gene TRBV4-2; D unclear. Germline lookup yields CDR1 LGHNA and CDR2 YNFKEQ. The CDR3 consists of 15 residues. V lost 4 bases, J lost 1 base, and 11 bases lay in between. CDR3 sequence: CASSLKAVSYNEQFF. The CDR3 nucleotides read TGTGCCAGCAGCCTCAAGGCGGTGTCCTACAATGAGCAGTTCTTC.

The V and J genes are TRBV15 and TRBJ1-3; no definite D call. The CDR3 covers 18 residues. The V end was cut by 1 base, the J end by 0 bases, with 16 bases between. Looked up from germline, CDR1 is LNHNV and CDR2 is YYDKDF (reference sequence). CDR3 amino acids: CATSRATVGWDSGNTIYF. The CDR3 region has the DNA TGTGCCACCAGCAGAGCCACAGTTGGCTGGGACTCTGGAAACACCATATATTTT.

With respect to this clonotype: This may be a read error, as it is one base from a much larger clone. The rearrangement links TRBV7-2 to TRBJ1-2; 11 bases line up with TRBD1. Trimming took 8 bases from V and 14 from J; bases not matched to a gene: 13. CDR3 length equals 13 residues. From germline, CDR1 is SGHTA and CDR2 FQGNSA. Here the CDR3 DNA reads TGTGCCAGCCGCGCGGACAGGGGGCTTGAGGAGACCTTC. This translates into CASRADRGLEETF.

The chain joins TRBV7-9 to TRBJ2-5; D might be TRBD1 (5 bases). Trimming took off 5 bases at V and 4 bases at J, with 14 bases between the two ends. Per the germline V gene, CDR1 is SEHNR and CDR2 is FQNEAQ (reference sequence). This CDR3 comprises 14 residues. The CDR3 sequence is CASSASGNGETQYF. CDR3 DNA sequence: TGTGCCAGCAGCGCCTCAGGGAACGGAGAGACCCAGTACTTC.

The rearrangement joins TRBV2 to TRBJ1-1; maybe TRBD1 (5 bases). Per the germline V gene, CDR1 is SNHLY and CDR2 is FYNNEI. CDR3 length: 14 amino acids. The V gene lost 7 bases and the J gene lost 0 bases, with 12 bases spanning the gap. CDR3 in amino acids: CASIRRGMNTEAFF. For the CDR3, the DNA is TGTGCCAGCATCAGGAGGGGCATGAACACTGAAGCTTTCTTT.

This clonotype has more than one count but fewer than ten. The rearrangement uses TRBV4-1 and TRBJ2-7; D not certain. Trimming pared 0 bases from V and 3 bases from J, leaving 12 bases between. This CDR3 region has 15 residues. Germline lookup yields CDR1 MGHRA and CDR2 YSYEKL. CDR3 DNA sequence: TGCGCCAGCAGCCAAGAAAGAACGGAGTACTACGAGCAGTACTTC. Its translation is CASSQERTEYYEQYF.

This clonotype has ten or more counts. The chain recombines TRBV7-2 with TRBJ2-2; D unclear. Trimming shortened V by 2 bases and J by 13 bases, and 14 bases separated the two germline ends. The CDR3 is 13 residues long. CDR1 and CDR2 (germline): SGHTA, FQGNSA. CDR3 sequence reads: CASSLIGPGWLFF. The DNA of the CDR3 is TGTGCCAGCAGCTTAATAGGTCCAGGTTGGCTGTTTTTT.

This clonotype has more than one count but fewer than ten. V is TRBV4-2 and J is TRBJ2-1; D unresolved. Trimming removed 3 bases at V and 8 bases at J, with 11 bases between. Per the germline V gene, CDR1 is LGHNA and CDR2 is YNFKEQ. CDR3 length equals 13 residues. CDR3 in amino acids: CASSHPQRDEQFF. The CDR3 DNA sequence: TGTGCCAGCAGCCATCCCCAAAGGGATGAGCAGTTCTTC.

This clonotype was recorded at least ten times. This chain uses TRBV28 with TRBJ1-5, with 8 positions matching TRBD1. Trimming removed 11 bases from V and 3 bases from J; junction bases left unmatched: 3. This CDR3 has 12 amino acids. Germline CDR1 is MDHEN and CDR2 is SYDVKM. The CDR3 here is CAGQGPNQPQHF. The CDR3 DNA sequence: TGTGCCGGACAGGGACCCAATCAGCCCCAGCATTTT.

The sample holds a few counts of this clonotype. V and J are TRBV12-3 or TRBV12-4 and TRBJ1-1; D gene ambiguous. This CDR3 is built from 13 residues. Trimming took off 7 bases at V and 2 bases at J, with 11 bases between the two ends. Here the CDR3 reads CASKRGPNTEAFF. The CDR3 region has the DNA TGTGCCAGCAAACGAGGACCCAACACTGAAGCTTTCTTT.

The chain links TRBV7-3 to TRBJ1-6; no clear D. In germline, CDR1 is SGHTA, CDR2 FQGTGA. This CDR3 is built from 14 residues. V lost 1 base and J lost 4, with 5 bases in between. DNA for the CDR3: TGTGCCAGCAGCTTAAATCCTTATAATTCACCCCTCCACTTT. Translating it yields CASSLNPYNSPLHF.

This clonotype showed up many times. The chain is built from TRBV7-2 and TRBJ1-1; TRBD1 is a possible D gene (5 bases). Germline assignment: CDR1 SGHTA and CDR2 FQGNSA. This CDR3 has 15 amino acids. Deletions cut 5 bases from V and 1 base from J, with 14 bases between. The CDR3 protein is CASSGLGVGNTEAFF. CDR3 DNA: TGTGCCAGCAGCGGACTGGGGGTGGGGAACACTGAAGCTTTCTTT.

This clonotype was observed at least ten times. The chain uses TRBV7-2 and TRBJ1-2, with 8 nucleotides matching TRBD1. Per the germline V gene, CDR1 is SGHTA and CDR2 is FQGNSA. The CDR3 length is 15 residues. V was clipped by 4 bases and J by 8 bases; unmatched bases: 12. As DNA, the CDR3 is TGTGCCAGCAGCTCCGGTCCGCAGGGGGCAGGGGGCTACACCTTC. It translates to CASSSGPQGAGGYTF.

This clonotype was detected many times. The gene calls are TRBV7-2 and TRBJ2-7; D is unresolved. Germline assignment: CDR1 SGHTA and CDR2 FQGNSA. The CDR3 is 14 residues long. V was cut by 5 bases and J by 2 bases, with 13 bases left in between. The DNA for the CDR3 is TGTGCCAGCAGCCCAGCGTGGGGAACCTACGAGCAGTACTTC. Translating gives CASSPAWGTYEQYF. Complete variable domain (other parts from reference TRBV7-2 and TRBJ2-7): GAGVSQSPSNKVTEKGKDVELRCDPISGHTALYWYRQSLGQGLEFLIYFQGNSAPDKSGLPSDRFSAERTGGSVSTLTIQRTQQEDSAVYLCASSPAWGTYEQYFGPGTRLTVT.

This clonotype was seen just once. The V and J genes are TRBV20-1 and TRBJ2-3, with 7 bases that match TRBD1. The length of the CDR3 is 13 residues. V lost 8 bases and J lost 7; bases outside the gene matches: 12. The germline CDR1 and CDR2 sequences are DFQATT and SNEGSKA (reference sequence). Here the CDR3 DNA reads TGCAGTCCCCGCGACACAGGGGCGAATACGCAGTATTTT. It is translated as CSPRDTGANTQYF.

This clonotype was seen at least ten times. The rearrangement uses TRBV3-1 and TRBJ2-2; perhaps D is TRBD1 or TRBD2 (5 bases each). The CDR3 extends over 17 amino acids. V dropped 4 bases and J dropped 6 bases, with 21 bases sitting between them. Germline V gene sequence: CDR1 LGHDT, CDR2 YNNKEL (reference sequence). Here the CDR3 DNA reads TGTGCCAGCAGCCTGACTCGAGGGGCGCACTTCTCCGGGGAGCTGTTTTTT. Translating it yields CASSLTRGAHFSGELFF.